The T cell receptor beta chain described here comes from a study of glioma-infiltrating T cells. As for this clonotype: Mismatch with germline at one junction end may stem from a read error.

TCR alpha and beta CDR3 regions were amplified from RNA using iRepertoire nested multiplex PCR. TCRdb reanalysed the multiplex PCR reads using MiXCR and keeps one entry per CDR3 protein. The sample carries roughly 200,000 distinct CDR3 sequences, roughly a third recorded once. Material for sequencing was glioma tissue, nonneoplastic brain tissue, or PBMCs (not recorded which). The receptor's source is a human donor with low-grade glioma or glioblastoma, undergoing nonglioma brain surgery, or in good health (not recorded which).

The CDR3 DNA sequence: TGTGCCAGCAGTATAGCGGACCCTCCAGCTTTATTT. Translating gives CASSIADPPALF. The chain is built from TRBV6-6 and TRBJ1-1; D not certain. The CDR3 runs to 12 residues. Germline assignment: CDR1 MNHNY and CDR2 SVGAGI (reference sequence).